The 11 T cell receptor beta chains below all came from one sample that was sequenced in a study of cytomegalovirus exposure and HLA in healthy donors. 60 Vbeta and 13 Jbeta primers were used in PCR. This table comes from immunoSEQ multiplex PCR, and its TCRdb copy is limited to in-frame clones, with some not included. Here the sample spans about 150,000 clones, roughly four fifths being singletons. Material for sequencing was PBMCs. The receptors were gathered from a man aged 35 to 55 in good health and CMV-seronegative.

The V call is TRBV6-1, the J call TRBJ2-7; TRBD2 matches at 10 bases. The trim removed 2 bases at V and 2 bases at J, leaving 0 bases unmatched. The CDR3 extends over 14 amino acids. Germline CDR1 and CDR2: MNHNS and SASEGT. CDR3 sequence: CASSELAGAYEQYV. In nucleotides, the CDR3 is TGTGCCAGCAGTGAACTAGCGGGAGCCTACGAGCAGTACGTC.

This rearrangement joins TRBV19 to TRBJ1-1; 7 bases match TRBD1. The CDR3 consists of 15 residues. CDR1 is LNHDA, CDR2 SQIVND, per germline (reference sequence). With 3 bases clipped from V and 2 bases from J, the junction kept 6 bases outside the gene matches. The CDR3 is CASSIRGRENTEAFF. The CDR3 bases are TGTGCCAGTAGTATTAGGGGGCGCGAAAACACTGAAGCTTTCTTT.

The chain has TRBV7-2 and TRBJ2-7; 8 nucleotides align to TRBD2. The germline gives CDR1 SGHTA, CDR2 FQGNSA. The ends lost 4 bases at V and 4 bases at J; junction bases unmatched: 9. The CDR3 extends over 15 amino acids. This chain's CDR3 is CASSSLGLARYEQYF. For the CDR3, the DNA is TGTGCCAGCAGCTCATTAGGACTAGCAAGGTACGAGCAGTACTTC. The whole variable domain, filled in from reference TRBV7-2 and TRBJ2-7, reads GAGVSQSPSNKVTEKGKDVELRCDPISGHTALYWYRQSLGQGLEFLIYFQGNSAPDKSGLPSDRFSAERTGGSVSTLTIQRTQQEDSAVYLCASSSLGLARYEQYFGPGTRLTVT.

The J gene is TRBJ1-4, the V gene TRBV9; a possible D gene is TRBD1 (6 bases). Trimming removed 0 bases from V and 5 bases from J, with 11 bases in between. CDR3 length: 15 amino acids. Germline V lookup: CDR1 SGDLS, CDR2 YYNGEE. Here the CDR3 reads CASSVGNRENEKLFF. For the CDR3, the DNA is TGTGCCAGCAGCGTAGGTAACAGGGAGAATGAAAAACTGTTTTTT.

The genes are TRBV5-4 and TRBJ1-2; D is uncertain. CDR3 length equals 13 residues. Germline CDR1 and CDR2: SGHNT and YYREEE (reference sequence). Trimming left V 1 base short and J 7 bases short, with 11 bases between. CDR3 protein: CASSLFTGSGYTF. DNA for the CDR3: TGTGCCAGCAGCTTGTTCACTGGTTCTGGCTACACCTTC.

This clone has only one observation. The chain uses TRBV7-8 and TRBJ1-2; D is unresolved. CDR1 and CDR2 from the germline V gene are SGHVS and FQNEAQ. CDR3 length equals 13 residues. Trimming removed 0 bases from V and 1 base from J, with 3 bases in between. CDR3 nucleotides: TGTGCCAGCAGCTTAGCGAGTAACTATGGCTACACCTTC. Translated, it gives CASSLASNYGYTF.

The CDR3, as DNA: TGTGCCAGCAGTGACCCCCCGGGACAGGGTCGGGAAAAACTGTTTTTT. This translates into CASSDPPGQGREKLFF. The chain is built from TRBV6-1 and TRBJ1-4; 9 bases agree with TRBD1. CDR1 MNHNS and CDR2 SASEGT come from the germline V gene. Trimming removed 3 bases from V and 8 bases from J; junction bases left unmatched: 10. The CDR3 loop spans 16 amino acids.

The chain employs TRBV6-5 and TRBJ2-7, with D hard to call. Between the trimmed V and J ends, which lost 5 bases and 4 bases, there was a span of 9 bases. The CDR3 totals 12 residues. CDR1 and CDR2 from the germline V gene are MNHEY and SVGAGI. CDR3 sequence: CASSQNRYEQYF. CDR3 in DNA: TGTGCCAGCAGTCAGAACAGATACGAGCAGTACTTC.

This rearrangement joins TRBV30 to TRBJ2-3, with D tentatively TRBD2 (5 bases). Germline assignment: CDR1 GTSNPN and CDR2 SVGIG (reference sequence). Deletions cut 4 bases from V and 6 bases from J, with 14 bases between. This CDR3 is 13 amino acids long. The CDR3 region has the DNA TGTGCCTGGATAGGTGGGAGTGGGGATACGCAGTATTTT. Translated: CAWIGGSGDTQYF.

The chain recombines TRBV6-5 with TRBJ2-7; D gene unclear. Per the germline V gene, CDR1 is MNHEY and CDR2 is SVGAGI. The CDR3 contains 14 residues. V lost 10 bases and J lost 5, with 21 bases in between. The CDR3 nucleotides read TGTGCCATATCCCCCTCGGGTTTGTCCCACGAGCAGTACTTC. Translation gives CAISPSGLSHEQYF.

The rearrangement uses TRBV5-1 and TRBJ2-5, with D possibly matching TRBD2 (6 bases). Trimming pared 3 bases from V and 5 bases from J, leaving 17 bases between. The CDR3 is 15 amino acids. CDR1 and CDR2 from the germline V gene are SGHRS and YFSETQ. The CDR3 protein is CASSSLTGGGETQYF. The CDR3 DNA reads as TGCGCCAGCAGCTCCCTCACTGGTGGGGGGGAGACCCAGTACTTC.